The rows below give T cell receptor beta chains drawn from one sample of a study of blood T cell repertoires in COVID-19. Clones were sequenced by immunoSEQ multiplex PCR, and TCRdb holds only the in-frame ones, with some missing. In the table there are around 450,000 clones, 80% to 90% of which are singletons. Material for sequencing was peripheral blood. Every receptor here comes from a woman in her 30s with acute or convalescent COVID-19. The CDR3 runs from the conserved cysteine through the conserved F or W. Each record gives: J gene, V gene, clone size, D gene, CDR3 protein, CDR3 DNA. D genes are given only for firm matches. The size of a clone is reported for some rows only, either as once, few or many, or as a class for expanded clones.

J: TRBJ1-1
V: TRBV11-1
size: .
D: TRBD1
CDR3: CASSLLTGVTEAFF
DNA: TGTGCCAGCAGCCTGTTGACAGGGGTAACTGAAGCTTTCTTT

J: TRBJ2-3
V: TRBV27
size: .
D: TRBD2
CDR3: CASSFLAGSYTDTQYF
DNA: TGTGCCAGCAGTTTCCTAGCGGGGTCTTACACAGATACGCAGTATTTT

J: TRBJ1-2
V: TRBV19
size: .
D: TRBD1
CDR3: CASSDRGHYGYTF
DNA: TGTGCCAGTAGTGACAGGGGCCACTATGGCTACACCTTC

J: TRBJ1-6
V: TRBV5-1
size: .
D: .
CDR3: CASSWSGPGSYNSPLHF
DNA: TGCGCCAGCAGCTGGAGCGGGCCAGGGAGTTATAATTCACCCCTCCACTTT

J: TRBJ2-1
V: TRBV7-5
size: .
D: .
CDR3: CARSPGLAGKTEQFF
DNA: TGTGCCAGAAGCCCGGGACTAGCGGGGAAGACTGAGCAGTTCTTC

J: TRBJ2-1
V: TRBV5-4
size: .
D: .
CDR3: CASSLARYEQFF
DNA: TGTGCCAGCAGCTTGGCCCGGTATGAGCAGTTCTTC

J: TRBJ2-4
V: TRBV19
size: .
D: .
CDR3: CASSIGGGANIQYF
DNA: TGTGCCAGTAGTATAGGTGGAGGGGCCAACATTCAGTACTTC

J: TRBJ2-7
V: TRBV5-1
size: .
D: .
CDR3: CASSPRLVGLYEQYF
DNA: TGCGCCAGCAGCCCGCGACTAGTGGGCCTCTACGAGCAGTACTTC

J: TRBJ2-7
V: TRBV6-5
size: .
D: .
CDR3: CASSYGLGWYEQYF
DNA: TGTGCCAGCAGTTACGGACTGGGATGGTACGAGCAGTACTTC

J: TRBJ1-1
V: TRBV7-9
size: .
D: .
CDR3: CASSSGINSNTEAFF
DNA: TGTGCCAGCAGCTCGGGGATCAATTCTAACACTGAAGCTTTCTTT

J: TRBJ1-1
V: TRBV2
size: .
D: .
CDR3: CAKSLDSGLGDTEAFF
DNA: TGTGCCAAAAGTTTAGATAGCGGTCTGGGCGACACTGAAGCTTTCTTT

J: TRBJ2-5
V: TRBV11-2
size: .
D: .
CDR3: CASSLFYGGLDQETQYF
DNA: TGTGCCAGCAGCTTATTTTACGGGGGTCTTGACCAAGAGACCCAGTACTTC

J: TRBJ2-1
V: TRBV28
size: .
D: .
CDR3: CASQGRVRGEQFF
DNA: TGTGCCAGCCAGGGGAGAGTAAGGGGTGAGCAGTTCTTC

J: TRBJ2-1
V: TRBV4-1
size: .
D: TRBD2
CDR3: CASSQVVSGGYNYNEQFF
DNA: TGCGCCAGCAGCCAAGTTGTTAGCGGGGGGTACAACTACAATGAGCAGTTCTTC

J: TRBJ1-2
V: TRBV5-1
size: .
D: TRBD1
CDR3: CASSDSTGGFAGYTF
DNA: TGCGCCAGCAGCGACTCGACAGGGGGTTTCGCAGGCTACACCTTC

J: TRBJ2-7
V: TRBV25-1
size: .
D: .
CDR3: CASSGSISEQYF
DNA: TGTGCCAGCTCGGGGAGTATAAGCGAGCAGTACTTC

J: TRBJ1-4
V: TRBV28
size: .
D: .
CDR3: CASSATLYEKLFF
DNA: TGTGCCAGCAGTGCTACCCTGTACGAAAAACTGTTTTTT

J: TRBJ2-2
V: TRBV7-9
size: .
D: .
CDR3: CASSLVWSEAGELFF
DNA: TGTGCCAGCAGCTTAGTTTGGTCCGAGGCCGGGGAGCTGTTTTTT

J: TRBJ1-5
V: TRBV5-6
size: .
D: .
CDR3: CASSLRGQPQHF
DNA: TGTGCCAGCAGCTTGAGGGGACAGCCCCAGCATTTT

J: TRBJ2-7
V: TRBV19
size: .
D: TRBD1
CDR3: CASSKSGTGGLYEQYF
DNA: TGTGCCAGTAGTAAATCCGGGACAGGGGGCTTGTACGAGCAGTACTTC

J: TRBJ2-7
V: TRBV18
size: .
D: TRBD1
CDR3: CASSPPGQGSGEQYF
DNA: TGTGCCAGCTCACCACCTGGACAGGGGTCGGGCGAGCAGTACTTC

J: TRBJ2-1
V: TRBV5-6
size: .
D: TRBD2
CDR3: CASNPILAGGYNEQFF
DNA: TGTGCCAGCAACCCAATTCTAGCGGGGGGATACAATGAGCAGTTCTTC

J: TRBJ2-3
V: TRBV7-9
size: .
D: .
CDR3: CASSLGGSGLSDTQYF
DNA: TGTGCCAGCAGCTTAGGAGGGTCGGGGTTGTCAGATACGCAGTATTTT

J: TRBJ2-1
V: TRBV7-3
size: .
D: .
CDR3: CASSPWVGGAEQFF
DNA: TGTGCCAGCAGCCCCTGGGTCGGCGGGGCTGAGCAGTTCTTC

J: TRBJ1-1
V: TRBV2
size: .
D: .
CDR3: CASSARSMNTEAFF
DNA: TGTGCCAGCAGTGCCAGATCCATGAACACTGAAGCTTTCTTT

J: TRBJ2-6
V: TRBV19
size: .
D: .
CDR3: CASSIWTEASGANVLTF
DNA: TGTGCCAGTAGTATATGGACAGAGGCGTCTGGGGCCAACGTCCTGACTTTC

J: TRBJ2-7
V: TRBV28
size: .
D: TRBD1
CDR3: CASSLSSQGVYEQYF
DNA: TGTGCCAGCAGTTTAAGTTCGCAGGGGGTCTACGAGCAGTACTTC

J: TRBJ1-6
V: TRBV11-2
size: .
D: .
CDR3: CASSFARGIRDSPLHF
DNA: TGTGCCAGCAGCTTCGCCCGGGGTATTCGGGATTCACCCCTCCACTTT

J: TRBJ2-1
V: TRBV27
size: .
D: TRBD1
CDR3: CASRKQGPDEQFF
DNA: TGTGCCAGCAGGAAACAGGGGCCCGATGAGCAGTTCTTC

J: TRBJ2-1
V: TRBV19
size: .
D: TRBD1
CDR3: CASSWQGANEQFF
DNA: TGTGCCAGTAGTTGGCAGGGGGCGAATGAGCAGTTCTTC

J: TRBJ1-6
V: TRBV28
size: once
D: TRBD1
CDR3: CASSLTGENSPLHF
DNA: TGTGCCAGCAGTTTAACAGGGGAGAATTCACCCCTCCACTTT

J: TRBJ2-7
V: TRBV4-1
size: .
D: TRBD1
CDR3: CASSHPGQANSYEQYF
DNA: TGCGCCAGCAGCCACCCGGGACAGGCTAACTCCTACGAGCAGTACTTC

J: TRBJ2-5
V: TRBV3-1/TRBV3-2
size: .
D: .
CDR3: CASSQEIDRYQETQYF
DNA: TGTGCCAGCAGCCAAGAGATCGACAGGTACCAAGAGACCCAGTACTTC

J: TRBJ2-1
V: TRBV7-2
size: .
D: .
CDR3: CASSLGRRDKQFF
DNA: TGTGCCAGCAGCTTAGGTCGTAGGGACAAGCAGTTCTTC

J: TRBJ2-1
V: TRBV9
size: .
D: .
CDR3: CASGVSYNEQFF
DNA: TGTGCCAGCGGAGTTTCCTACAATGAGCAGTTCTTC

J: TRBJ2-5
V: TRBV18
size: .
D: TRBD1
CDR3: CASSPRQGNGETQYF
DNA: TGTGCCAGCTCACCGAGACAGGGGAACGGGGAGACCCAGTACTTC

J: TRBJ1-6
V: TRBV7-2
size: .
D: TRBD1
CDR3: CASSTDRVDNSPLHF
DNA: TGTGCCAGCAGCACCGACAGGGTAGACAATTCACCCCTCCACTTT

J: TRBJ2-3
V: TRBV18
size: .
D: .
CDR3: CASSPRLEVTDTQYF
DNA: TGTGCCAGCTCACCGCGCCTCGAGGTGACAGATACGCAGTATTTT

J: TRBJ2-6
V: TRBV6-5
size: .
D: .
CDR3: CASSYEDSGANVLTF
DNA: TGTGCCAGCAGTTATGAGGACTCTGGGGCCAACGTCCTGACTTTC

J: TRBJ1-3
V: TRBV3-1/TRBV3-2
size: .
D: .
CDR3: CASSQRTVKGNTIYF
DNA: TGTGCCAGCAGCCAACGGACAGTCAAAGGAAACACCATATATTTT

J: TRBJ2-3
V: TRBV30
size: few
D: TRBD2
CDR3: CALRSGGSTDTQYF
DNA: TGTGCCTTGAGGAGCGGGGGAAGCACAGATACGCAGTATTTT

J: TRBJ2-7
V: TRBV13
size: .
D: TRBD2
CDR3: CASSPDRGVNNEQYF
DNA: TGTGCCAGCAGCCCCGATCGGGGGGTTAATAACGAGCAGTACTTC

J: TRBJ1-5
V: TRBV6-4
size: .
D: .
CDR3: CASGTRVDNQPQHF
DNA: TGTGCCAGCGGGACTCGGGTGGATAATCAGCCCCAGCATTTT

J: TRBJ1-2
V: TRBV6-5
size: .
D: .
CDR3: CASSYSTGGYTF
DNA: TGTGCCAGCAGTTACTCAACGGGAGGCTACACCTTC

J: TRBJ1-3
V: TRBV18
size: .
D: .
CDR3: CASSPSQGPNTIYF
DNA: TGTGCCAGCTCACCTTCCCAGGGTCCGAACACCATATATTTT